In its sample, the clone carrying this T cell receptor beta chain was seen many times. Antigen unknown. The read comes to an end 3 residues before the CDR3 does, leaving the germline J gene to fill in the end. The CDR3 covers 15 residues. V was pared by 3 bases and J by 0 bases, with 12 bases between. Germline V gives CDR1 GTSNPN, CDR2 SVGIG (reference sequence). The repertoire was sequenced with immunoSEQ multiplex PCR; TCRdb's copy has only in-frame clones and lacks some. This sample carries more than 45,000 clones and no singletons, and roughly 6.2% goes to the top ten. The data derive from a study of T cell clonality in common variable immunodeficiency. Patients and controls were mostly of Caucasian heritage. The study's findings and limits: T cell subpopulation sequencing would be needed to explain CVID clonality. Compared with healthy controls, CVID subjects showed increased TCRbeta clonality, mostly in about a third.

The TCR was taken from a person between 18 and 75 years old in good health. J is TRBJ1-3 and V is TRBV30; D call uncertain. Sequenced sample: peripheral blood mononuclear cells. The CDR3: CAWRSPTDSGNTIYF. The part of the CDR3 DNA that was read is TGTGCCTGGAGGTCGCCGACTGACTCTGGAAACACC.